The present TCR beta chain was sequenced within a study of CD8+ T cells in alopecia areata. At the level of the study: Treated patients were given 5 to 10 mg oral tofacitinib twice daily. Tofacitinib lasted 6 to 18 months, then 6 months off drug.

RNA, once extracted, was reverse transcribed into cDNA for use as the sequencing template. Produced via immunoSEQ multiplex PCR; TCRdb's table is partial and in-frame only. This sample has approximately 180,000 clones, with 50% to 60% found just once. This clone turned up a few times. The investigators collected lesional scalp punch biopsies and peripheral blood from alopecia areata patients. Source: CD4+ T cells sorted from blood, taken at week 0. The receptor was isolated from a human donor with alopecia areata.

In DNA, the CDR3 is TGTGCCTGGAGTCGAACAGGGGGCGCCGCTGGCTACACCTTC. It is translated as CAWSRTGGAAGYTF. The chain carries TRBV30 and TRBJ1-2, with 9 bases that match TRBD1. J lost 7 bases, V lost 2 bases, and 8 bases had no gene match. CDR1 GTSNPN and CDR2 SVGIG come from the germline V gene (reference sequence). The CDR3 extends over 14 amino acids.